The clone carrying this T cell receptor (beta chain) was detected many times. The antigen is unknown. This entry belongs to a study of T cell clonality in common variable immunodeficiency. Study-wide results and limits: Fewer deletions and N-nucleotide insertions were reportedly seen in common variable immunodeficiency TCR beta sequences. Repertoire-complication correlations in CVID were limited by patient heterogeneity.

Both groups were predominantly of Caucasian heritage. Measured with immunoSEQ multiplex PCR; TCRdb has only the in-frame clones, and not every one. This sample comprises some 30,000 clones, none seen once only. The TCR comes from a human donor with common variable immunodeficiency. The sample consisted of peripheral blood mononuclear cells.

The part of the CDR3 DNA that was read is TGTGCCAGCAAGGAAGCGGGGGCGCCGAGGGAGACC. This translates into CASKEAGAPRET. The entire CDR3 protein reads CASKEAGAPRETQYF. J is TRBJ2-5 and V is TRBV5-5; 8 bases line up with TRBD2. The CDR3 end falls 3 residues outside the read, so it is completed with the germline J gene. Germline values: CDR1 SGHKS, CDR2 YYEKEE (reference sequence). This CDR3 contains 15 residues. Trimming took 6 bases from V and 5 from J; bases not matched to a gene: 12. The entire variable domain, with the rest obtained from reference TRBV5-5 and TRBJ2-5, is as follows: DAGVTQSPTHLIKTRGQQVTLRCSPISGHKSVSWYQQVLGQGPQFIFQYYEKEERGRGNFPDRFSARQFPNYSSELNVNALLLGDSALYLCASKEAGAPRETQYFGPGTRLLVL.